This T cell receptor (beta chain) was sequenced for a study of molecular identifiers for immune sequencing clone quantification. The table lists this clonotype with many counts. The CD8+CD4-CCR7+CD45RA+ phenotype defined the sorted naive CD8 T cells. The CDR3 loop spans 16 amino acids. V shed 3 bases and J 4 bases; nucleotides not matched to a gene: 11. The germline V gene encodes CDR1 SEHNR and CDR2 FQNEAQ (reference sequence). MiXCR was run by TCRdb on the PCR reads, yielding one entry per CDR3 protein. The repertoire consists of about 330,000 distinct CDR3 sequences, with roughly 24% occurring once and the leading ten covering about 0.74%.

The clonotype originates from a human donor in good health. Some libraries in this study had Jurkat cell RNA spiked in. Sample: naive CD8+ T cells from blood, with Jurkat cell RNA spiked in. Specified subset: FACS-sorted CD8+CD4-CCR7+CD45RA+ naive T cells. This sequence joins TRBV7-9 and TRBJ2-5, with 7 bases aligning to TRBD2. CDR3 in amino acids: CASSFQVVASGETQYF. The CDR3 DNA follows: TGTGCCAGCAGCTTCCAAGTCGTGGCTAGCGGAGAGACCCAGTACTTC.